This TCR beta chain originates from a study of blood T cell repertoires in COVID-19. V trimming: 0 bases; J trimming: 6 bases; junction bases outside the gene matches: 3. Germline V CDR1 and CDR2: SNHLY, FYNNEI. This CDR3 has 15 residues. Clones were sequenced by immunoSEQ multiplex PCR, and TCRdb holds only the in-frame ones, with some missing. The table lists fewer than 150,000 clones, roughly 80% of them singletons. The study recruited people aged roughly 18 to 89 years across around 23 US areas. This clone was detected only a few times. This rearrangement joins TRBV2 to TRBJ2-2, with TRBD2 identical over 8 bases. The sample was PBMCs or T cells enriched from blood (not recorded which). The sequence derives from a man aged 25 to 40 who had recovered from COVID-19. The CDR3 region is CASSEAFGRAGELFF. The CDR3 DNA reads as TGTGCCAGCAGTGAAGCGTTCGGGAGGGCCGGGGAGCTGTTTTTT.